These 16 T cell receptor beta chains originate from one sample sequenced in a study of cytomegalovirus exposure and HLA in healthy donors. Amplification used 60 Vbeta primers and 13 Jbeta primers. TCRdb keeps only in-frame clones here, not all; method: immunoSEQ multiplex PCR. The sample comprises some 62,000 clones, 87% of which are singletons, and 1.4% rests with the top ten. Sequenced material: PBMCs. The receptors were sampled from a young man in good health and CMV-seronegative.

The chain joins TRBV28 to TRBJ2-7, with 7 bases aligning to TRBD1. Losses at the gene ends were 8 bases for V and 0 bases for J; bases not matched to a gene: 7. The CDR3 has 14 residues. CDR1 is MDHEN, CDR2 SYDVKM, per germline. CDR3 protein: CASSRTGGSYEQYF. The DNA for the CDR3 is TGTGCCAGCTCTCGGACAGGTGGCTCCTACGAGCAGTACTTC.

The chain couples TRBV6-6 to TRBJ2-2; 10 bases match TRBD2. The CDR3 length is 14 residues. The ends lost 8 bases at V and 4 bases at J; junction bases unmatched: 4. Germline V CDR1 and CDR2: MNHNY, SVGAGI (reference sequence). As DNA, the CDR3 is TGTGCCAGCGTCCAGCGGGGGGGCACCGGGGAGCTGTTTTTT. It translates to CASVQRGGTGELFF.

The chain uses TRBV4-1 and TRBJ2-7, with 7 bases aligning to TRBD1. V was pared by 1 base and J by 2 bases, with 2 bases of the junction left unmatched. The CDR3 sequence is 14 residues long. Germline loops: CDR1 MGHRA, CDR2 YSYEKL. In nucleotides, the CDR3 is TGCGCCAGCAGCCAAGGGCAGGGGGCCTACGAGCAGTACTTC. This sequence encodes CASSQGQGAYEQYF.

V and J are TRBV9 and TRBJ2-5, with TRBD2 matching over 13 bases. J lost 6 bases, V lost 7 bases, and 6 bases had no gene match. Germline V gene lookup returns CDR1 SGDLS and CDR2 YYNGEE. The CDR3 is made up of 14 amino acids. CDR3 bases: TGTGCCAGCGGGACTAGCGGGGCCTGGAAGACCCAGTACTTC. It encodes CASGTSGAWKTQYF. Full variable domain (missing parts from reference TRBV9 and TRBJ2-5): DSGVTQTPKHLITATGQRVTLRCSPRSGDLSVYWYQQSLDQGLQFLIQYYNGEERAKGNILERFSAQQFPDLHSELNLSSLELGDSALYFCASGTSGAWKTQYFGPGTRLLVL.

The genes are TRBV2 and TRBJ1-6; the D gene is possibly TRBD1 (5 bases). The CDR3 extends over 14 amino acids. The germline gives CDR1 SNHLY, CDR2 FYNNEI. V lost 3 bases and J 7 bases, leaving 10 bases between the germline ends. The DNA for the CDR3 is TGTGCCAGCAGTGACTTGGGGGGGAATTCACCCCTCCACTTT. Translated: CASSDLGGNSPLHF.

V gene TRBV19 combines with J gene TRBJ2-1, with D possibly being TRBD1 (6 bases). The V end lost 7 bases, the J end lost 3 bases, and 19 bases lay between the germline ends. The germline V gene encodes CDR1 LNHDA and CDR2 SQIVND (reference sequence). CDR3 length: 16 amino acids. DNA of the CDR3: TGTGCCAGTACCACAAATGGGGGCCGTTACTACAATGAGCAGTTCTTC. Amino acids: CASTTNGGRYYNEQFF.

The chain employs TRBV29-1 and TRBJ2-7, with D tentatively TRBD1 (6 bases). The germline V gene has CDR1 SQVTM and CDR2 ANQGSEA. The V gene lost 5 bases and the J gene lost 6 bases, with 20 bases spanning the gap. This CDR3 region has 14 residues. CDR3: CSVNPDRSPAEQYF. For the CDR3, the DNA is TGCAGCGTTAATCCCGACAGGTCGCCGGCCGAGCAGTACTTC.

This chain connects TRBV5-1 to TRBJ1-1; D uncertain. Trimming cost V 1 base and J 2 bases, with 9 bases left between them. The CDR3 spans 14 residues. The germline V gene encodes CDR1 SGHRS and CDR2 YFSETQ. CDR3 nucleotides: TGCGCCAGCAGCTTGCAACAGATTAACACTGAAGCTTTCTTT. Translated: CASSLQQINTEAFF.

V gene TRBV5-1 combines with J gene TRBJ2-1; D uncertain. The CDR3 spans 14 residues. With 4 bases removed from V and 0 bases from J, the gap between germline ends came to 8 bases. Per germline, CDR1 SGHRS and CDR2 YFSETQ. Here the CDR3 reads CASSPGPSYNEQFF. The CDR3 region has the DNA TGCGCCAGCAGCCCGGGTCCCTCCTACAATGAGCAGTTCTTC.

The V and J genes are TRBV30 and TRBJ2-5; no firm D call. Germline V gene data show CDR1 as GTSNPN and CDR2 as SVGIG (reference sequence). V gave up 2 bases and J gave up 2 bases, with 6 bases separating them. The CDR3 runs 12 residues. CDR3 DNA sequence: TGTGCCTGGAGTACACAGCAAGAGACCCAGTACTTC. It translates to CAWSTQQETQYF.

This chain connects TRBV2 to TRBJ1-2; 7 bases line up with TRBD1. This CDR3 has 11 amino acids. The germline V gene has CDR1 SNHLY and CDR2 FYNNEI. V lost 9 bases to trimming and J lost 3 bases; unmatched junction nucleotides: 1. The DNA of the CDR3 is TGTGCCAGTGACAGGGACTATGGCTACACCTTC. Amino acids: CASDRDYGYTF. Full variable domain (rest looked up from reference TRBV2 and TRBJ1-2): EPEVTQTPSHQVTQMGQEVILRCVPISNHLYFYWYRQILGQKVEFLVSFYNNEISEKSEIFDDQFSVERPDGSNFTLKIRSTKLEDSAMYFCASDRDYGYTFGSGTRLTVV.

The J gene is TRBJ1-5, the V gene TRBV6-1; D is ambiguous. CDR3 length: 13 residues. From germline, CDR1 is MNHNS and CDR2 SASEGT. The V and J ends lost 4 bases and 11 bases respectively, with 15 bases between them. The CDR3 region is CASSGEGLGTQHF. The CDR3 DNA reads TGTGCCAGCAGTGGGGAGGGATTGGGGACCCAGCATTTT.

V usage is TRBV5-1 and J usage is TRBJ1-1; maybe TRBD1 (6 bases). The CDR3 totals 14 residues. CDR1 and CDR2 from the germline V gene are SGHRS and YFSETQ. Deletions cut 3 bases from V and 5 bases from J, with 14 bases between. The CDR3 sequence: CASSWRGRETEAFF. The CDR3 DNA sequence: TGCGCCAGCAGCTGGCGGGGGCGAGAAACTGAAGCTTTCTTT. Together with reference TRBV5-1 and TRBJ1-1, the CDR3 gives the full variable domain: KAGVTQTPRYLIKTRGQQVTLSCSPISGHRSVSWYQQTPGQGLQFLFEYFSETQRNKGNFPGRFSGRQFSNSRSEMNVSTLELGDSALYLCASSWRGRETEAFFGQGTRLTVV.

V is TRBV4-1 and J is TRBJ2-1; 8 bases are shared with TRBD1. The CDR3 spans 15 residues. In germline, CDR1 is MGHRA, CDR2 YSYEKL. V dropped 3 bases and J dropped 2; count of bases not matched to a gene: 3. DNA of the CDR3: TGCGCCAGCAGCCAGACAGGGGATGCCTACAATGAGCAGTTCTTC. It specifies CASSQTGDAYNEQFF.

The chain combines TRBV19 with TRBJ1-1, with D uncertain. This CDR3 contains 14 residues. Germline V gives CDR1 LNHDA, CDR2 SQIVND (reference sequence). V was pared by 3 bases and J by 4 bases, with 12 bases between. The CDR3 is CASSIGVLGTEAFF. CDR3 DNA: TGTGCCAGTAGTATCGGGGTATTGGGCACTGAAGCTTTCTTT. Variable domain in full (rest from reference TRBV19 and TRBJ1-1): DGGITQSPKYLFRKEGQNVTLSCEQNLNHDAMYWYRQDPGQGLRLIYYSQIVNDFQKGDIAEGYSVSREKKESFPLTVTSAQKNPTAFYLCASSIGVLGTEAFFGQGTRLTVV.

The chain links TRBV5-1 to TRBJ1-6, with a weak D call TRBD1 (5 bases). The CDR3 consists of 14 residues. Deletions cut 0 bases from V and 9 bases from J, with 10 bases between. Germline CDR1 is SGHRS and CDR2 is YFSETQ. CDR3 nucleotide sequence: TGCGCCAGCAGCTTGGAGGGGTCGGGTTCACCCCTCCACTTT. This encodes CASSLEGSGSPLHF. Drawing the rest from reference TRBV5-1 and TRBJ1-6, the complete variable domain is KAGVTQTPRYLIKTRGQQVTLSCSPISGHRSVSWYQQTPGQGLQFLFEYFSETQRNKGNFPGRFSGRQFSNSRSEMNVSTLELGDSALYLCASSLEGSGSPLHFGNGTRLTVT.